A selection of T cell receptor beta chains follows, all from one sample in a study of OX40 agonist ivuxolimab in advanced cancers. Only in-frame clones appear in the TCRdb table, and some are missing; sequencing was by immunoSEQ multiplex PCR. The data hold approximately 44,000 clones, with around 86% observed a single time. This sample comprised CD4+ or CD8+ T cells sorted from blood, obtained in a trial of the OX40 agonist ivuxolimab. These receptors were obtained from an adult with an advanced solid tumor such as melanoma, head and neck, liver or kidney cancer. Both conserved end residues are part of each CDR3. The D gene is left open where the match is weak. Clone size is given for some rows only: seen once, a few or many times, or a class if the clone is expanded.

TRBJ1-1 | NA | TRBV5-1 | NA | CASSLGPMNTEAFF | TGCGCCAGCAGCTTGGGTCCCATGAACACTGAAGCTTTCTTT
TRBJ2-5 | NA | TRBV19 | TRBD2 | CAPKASGGSQETQYF | TGTGCCCCCAAAGCGAGCGGGGGGTCCCAAGAGACCCAGTACTTC
TRBJ2-6 | NA | TRBV5-6 | NA | CASSLVPNRANVLTF | TGTGCCAGCAGCTTGGTTCCGAATCGGGCCAACGTCCTGACTTTC
TRBJ1-4 | NA | TRBV2 | TRBD1 | CASSLQGTNEKLFF | TGTGCCAGCAGTTTACAGGGGACTAATGAAAAACTGTTTTTT
TRBJ2-5 | NA | TRBV28 | NA | CASSFHYRDQETQYF | TGTGCCAGCAGTTTCCATTACAGGGACCAAGAGACCCAGTACTTC
TRBJ1-5 | few | TRBV19 | NA | CASSIDPSGFQQPQHF | TGTGCCAGTAGTATAGATCCTTCGGGGTTTCAGCAGCCCCAGCATTTT
TRBJ2-5 | NA | TRBV25-1 | NA | CASRIVAKETQYF | TGTGCCAGCAGGATAGTCGCTAAAGAGACCCAGTACTTC
TRBJ2-3 | NA | TRBV6-1 | TRBD1 | CASTTPGQGKDTQYF | TGTGCCAGCACTACACCGGGACAGGGAAAAGATACGCAGTATTTT
TRBJ1-5 | NA | TRBV2 | NA | CASSEWQRKPQHF | TGTGCCAGCAGTGAGTGGCAGCGAAAGCCCCAGCATTTT
TRBJ2-7 | NA | TRBV28 | NA | CASSLGFETSGEQYF | TGTGCCAGCAGTTTAGGTTTTGAGACCTCCGGCGAGCAGTACTTC
TRBJ1-3 | NA | TRBV4-1 | NA | CASSPVSGNTIYF | TGCGCCAGCAGCCCCGTTTCTGGAAACACCATATATTTT
TRBJ1-2 | NA | TRBV6-1 | NA | CATVGGGYTF | TGTGCCACTGTGGGTGGTGGCTACACCTTC
TRBJ2-7 | NA | TRBV7-9 | NA | CASSFSPYEQYF | TGTGCCAGCAGCTTCTCCCCCTACGAGCAGTACTTC
TRBJ2-1 | NA | TRBV7-9 | NA | CASSLSYNEQFF | TGTGCCAGCAGCTTAAGCTACAATGAGCAGTTCTTC
TRBJ2-7 | NA | TRBV7-7 | NA | CASSLRTGGEQYF | TGTGCCAGCAGCTTAAGAACAGGTGGCGAGCAGTACTTC
TRBJ2-1 | NA | TRBV27 | TRBD2 | CASSLSAGGYNEQFF | TGTGCCAGCAGTTTATCTGCGGGGGGATACAATGAGCAGTTCTTC
TRBJ2-7 | NA | TRBV5-4 | NA | CASSMDRSYEQYF | TGTGCCAGCAGCATGGACCGCTCCTACGAGCAGTACTTC
TRBJ2-1 | once | TRBV9 | NA | CASSGTSGGLLDEQFF | TGTGCCAGCAGCGGGACTAGTGGGGGGCTATTGGATGAGCAGTTCTTC
TRBJ1-1 | NA | TRBV10-3 | NA | CAISDSGAVGTEAFF | TGTGCCATCAGCGATTCAGGGGCGGTCGGCACTGAAGCTTTCTTT
TRBJ1-1 | NA | TRBV7-3 | TRBD1 | CASSLGQGASEAFF | TGTGCCAGCAGCCTTGGACAGGGGGCGAGTGAAGCTTTCTTT
TRBJ2-7 | NA | TRBV11-1 | NA | CASSLEGRGTYEQYF | TGTGCCAGCAGCTTAGAAGGGCGGGGCACCTACGAGCAGTACTTC
TRBJ2-7 | NA | TRBV4-3 | TRBD1 | CASSTDRAYEQYF | TGCGCCAGCAGCACCGACAGGGCCTACGAGCAGTACTTC